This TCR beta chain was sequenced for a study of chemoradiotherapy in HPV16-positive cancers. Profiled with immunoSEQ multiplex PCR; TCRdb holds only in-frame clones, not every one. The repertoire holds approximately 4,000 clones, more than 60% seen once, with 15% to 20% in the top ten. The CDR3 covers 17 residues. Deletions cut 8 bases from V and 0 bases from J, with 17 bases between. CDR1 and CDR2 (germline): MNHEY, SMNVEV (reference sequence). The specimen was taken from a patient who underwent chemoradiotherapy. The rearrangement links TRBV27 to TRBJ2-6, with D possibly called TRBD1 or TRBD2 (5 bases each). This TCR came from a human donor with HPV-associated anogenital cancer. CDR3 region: CASRKGTAISGANVLTF. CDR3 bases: TGTGCCAGCCGGAAAGGGACCGCGATCTCTGGGGCCAACGTCCTGACTTTC.